This T cell receptor (beta chain) was recovered during a study of blood T cell repertoires in COVID-19. Looking at the study overall: Material from acute and convalescent COVID-19 was sourced from the United States, Italy and Spain. PBMCs, B-cell-depleted T cells, or T cells were the source of the cDNA or gDNA that made up the material.

Trimming took 4 bases from V and 4 from J, leaving 14 bases between them. From germline, CDR1 is MNHEY and CDR2 SMNVEV (reference sequence). The CDR3 runs 14 residues. Original analysis: Reference gene primers were amplified, and this amplification served to estimate nucleated cell counts. TCRdb keeps only in-frame clones here, not all; method: immunoSEQ multiplex PCR. V and J calls and clone size follow that table, whereas D and trimming were derived from the DNA. This table holds about 78,000 clones, about 92% found once. This chain uses TRBV27 with TRBJ2-7; D may be TRBD1 (6 bases). Source material: peripheral blood. The sequence came from a woman aged 50 to 60 in a cohort sampled during active COVID-19. The CDR3 here is CASSSRGNSYEQYF. DNA of the CDR3: TGTGCCAGCAGTTCGAGGGGGAATAGTTACGAGCAGTACTTC.